This T cell receptor (beta chain) was found in a study of blood T cell repertoires in COVID-19. Study summary: The United States, Italy and Spain supplied acute and convalescent COVID-19 samples.

Using immunoSEQ multiplex PCR, the repertoire was profiled, and TCRdb retains in-frame clones only, with some absent. The sample has 150,000 to 200,000 clones, 80% to 90% seen once; the top ten hold 2.5% to 3.5%. J was trimmed by 2 bases and V by 4 bases; bases with no gene match: 11. Germline V gene data show CDR1 as SGHRS and CDR2 as YFSETQ. The CDR3 runs 17 residues. This clonotype originated in a man in his 60s with acute or convalescent COVID-19. The chain couples TRBV5-1 to TRBJ2-1; 8 positions agree with TRBD1. Sequenced sample: peripheral blood. This CDR3 reads CASSSTSGGPTYNEQFF. The CDR3 DNA reads TGCGCCAGCAGCAGTACTTCAGGGGGCCCGACCTACAATGAGCAGTTCTTC.